One and the same sample provided the 14 T cell receptor beta chains below, sequenced in a study of cytomegalovirus exposure and HLA in healthy donors. The PCR contained 60 Vbeta and 13 Jbeta primers. Profiling relied on immunoSEQ multiplex PCR, and the TCRdb table lists in-frame clones only, not all of them. The sample holds over 130,000 clones; more than 55% are singletons and the top ten take 5.5% to 7%. Sequenced sample: PBMCs. The receptors were sampled from a woman aged 55 to 70 in good health and CMV-seronegative.

The chain recombines TRBV29-1 with TRBJ1-1; tentatively, D is TRBD1 (5 bases). V gave up 4 bases and J gave up 1 base, with 19 bases separating them. Germline values: CDR1 SQVTM, CDR2 ANQGSEA. This CDR3 is built from 16 residues. The CDR3 here is CSVVGGLGGRNTEAFF. The CDR3 coding sequence is TGCAGCGTTGTAGGCGGACTGGGGGGGAGGAACACTGAAGCTTTCTTT. The whole variable domain, remainder taken from reference TRBV29-1 and TRBJ1-1, is SAVISQKPSRDICQRGTSLTIQCQVDSQVTMMFWYRQQPGQSLTLIATANQGSEATYESGFVIDKFPISRPNLTFSTLTVSNMSPEDSSIYLCSVVGGLGGRNTEAFFGQGTRLTVV.

This chain connects TRBV7-9 to TRBJ2-7, with D maybe TRBD2 (5 bases). Trimming stripped 5 bases from V and 5 bases from J, with 10 bases between. The germline V gene encodes CDR1 SEHNR and CDR2 FQNEAQ (reference sequence). CDR3 size: 12 residues. The DNA for the CDR3 is TGTGCCAGCAGCCAATCGGGAAACGAGCAGTACTTC. Its translation: CASSQSGNEQYF.

The rearrangement links TRBV28 to TRBJ2-1; D unclear. This CDR3 comprises 13 residues. V gave up 3 bases and J gave up 4 bases, with 7 bases separating them. The germline CDR1 and CDR2 sequences are MDHEN and SYDVKM. The CDR3 nucleotides are TGTGCCAGCAGTTTGGCTCATTACAATGAGCAGTTCTTC. Translated: CASSLAHYNEQFF.

The chain employs TRBV27 and TRBJ2-5; 10 bases align to TRBD2. The CDR3 is 15 amino acids. V shed 4 bases and J 3 bases; nucleotides not matched to a gene: 5. Germline CDR1 is MNHEY and CDR2 is SMNVEV (reference sequence). In DNA, the CDR3 is TGTGCCAGCAGTTCTTTAGCGGGGGGAGAAGAGACCCAGTACTTC. Translation gives CASSSLAGGEETQYF.

The V call is TRBV6-5, the J call TRBJ1-6, with a weak D call TRBD1 (6 bases). The germline CDR1 and CDR2 sequences are MNHEY and SVGAGI. The CDR3 has 15 residues. V was trimmed by 8 bases and J by 4 bases, leaving 15 bases between them. DNA of the CDR3: TGTGCCAGCGGGTCGGGGGGCCGTTATAATTCACCCCTCCACTTT. Its protein is CASGSGGRYNSPLHF.

This chain uses TRBV4-2 with TRBJ2-1, with 10 bases matching TRBD2. The CDR3 loop spans 15 amino acids. Germline-derived CDR1 and CDR2 are LGHNA and YNFKEQ. The ends lost 2 bases at V and 10 bases at J; junction bases unmatched: 8. CDR3 sequence reads: CASSQSSGGNREQFF. In DNA, the CDR3 is TGTGCCAGCAGCCAATCTAGCGGGGGCAATAGGGAGCAGTTCTTC.

The sample holds a few counts of this clone. The gene calls are TRBV9 and TRBJ2-2; D perhaps matches TRBD2 (6 bases). The CDR3 covers 16 residues. Trimming stripped 4 bases from V and 1 base from J, with 14 bases between. Germline loops: CDR1 SGDLS, CDR2 YYNGEE. The CDR3 here is CASSPLAGLNTGELFF. The CDR3 DNA sequence: TGTGCCAGCAGCCCCCTCGCGGGGCTGAACACCGGGGAGCTGTTTTTT. Full variable domain (missing parts from reference TRBV9 and TRBJ2-2): DSGVTQTPKHLITATGQRVTLRCSPRSGDLSVYWYQQSLDQGLQFLIQYYNGEERAKGNILERFSAQQFPDLHSELNLSSLELGDSALYFCASSPLAGLNTGELFFGEGSRLTVL.

The chain recombines TRBV28 with TRBJ2-7; possibly TRBD2 for D (6 bases). Looked up from germline, CDR1 is MDHEN and CDR2 is SYDVKM. The V and J ends lost 6 bases and 5 bases respectively, with 23 bases between them. This CDR3 is 16 amino acids long. The chain's CDR3 is CASRVLRGTLGHEQYF. The CDR3 DNA follows: TGTGCCAGCAGAGTCTTACGGGGGACCTTAGGGCACGAGCAGTACTTC. Filled out from reference TRBV28 and TRBJ2-7, the complete variable domain reads DVKVTQSSRYLVKRTGEKVFLECVQDMDHENMFWYRQDPGLGLRLIYFSYDVKMKEKGDIPEGYSVSREKKERFSLILESASTNQTSMYLCASRVLRGTLGHEQYFGPGTRLTVT.

Here the CDR3 DNA reads TGCGCCAGCAGCCAAGATCCCAGGCTTGGGCCCCTCCACTTT. Translated: CASSQDPRLGPLHF. This rearrangement joins TRBV4-3 to TRBJ1-6; D not resolved. Germline V gene lookup returns CDR1 LGHNA and CDR2 YSLEER. The CDR3 extends over 14 amino acids. V was shortened by 0 bases and J by 13 bases, with 13 bases between the two germline ends.

The chain combines TRBV2 with TRBJ1-6; D possibly corresponds to TRBD1 (6 bases). The CDR3 sequence is 15 residues long. V dropped 4 bases and J dropped 10 bases, with 17 bases sitting between them. Germline V gene lookup returns CDR1 SNHLY and CDR2 FYNNEI. CDR3 amino acids: CASSGEGGPRSPLHF. CDR3 DNA sequence: TGTGCCAGCAGTGGGGAGGGGGGTCCTAGGTCACCCCTCCACTTT.

This chain joins TRBV6-1 and TRBJ1-3, with D possibly matching TRBD1 (6 bases). Trimming removed 4 bases at V and 3 bases at J, with 13 bases between. Germline-derived CDR1 and CDR2 are MNHNS and SASEGT. The length of the CDR3 is 15 residues. CDR3 nucleotides: TGTGCCAGCAGTGCTCGAGGGGGTAGTGGAAACACCATATATTTT. Its protein product is CASSARGGSGNTIYF.

This clone came up a few times. The gene calls are TRBV5-1 and TRBJ2-1, with TRBD2 matching 11 bases. CDR1 is SGHRS, CDR2 YFSETQ, per germline. V dropped 0 bases and J dropped 5; count of bases not matched to a gene: 7. This CDR3 region has 17 residues. The DNA of the CDR3 is TGCGCCAGCAGCTTGGGGTTACTAGCGGGGGTCAACAATGAGCAGTTCTTC. It encodes CASSLGLLAGVNNEQFF.

The J gene is TRBJ1-4, the V gene TRBV7-2; 7 bases map to TRBD1. With V trimmed by 2 bases and J by 7 bases, 4 bases remained unmatched. CDR1 is SGHTA and CDR2 is FQGNSA in the germline V gene. This CDR3 has 14 residues. The CDR3 sequence is CASSLQTGREKLFF. The CDR3 coding sequence is TGTGCCAGCAGCTTACAGACAGGGCGTGAAAAACTGTTTTTT. Filled out from reference TRBV7-2 and TRBJ1-4, the complete variable domain reads GAGVSQSPSNKVTEKGKDVELRCDPISGHTALYWYRQSLGQGLEFLIYFQGNSAPDKSGLPSDRFSAERTGGSVSTLTIQRTQQEDSAVYLCASSLQTGREKLFFGSGTQLSVL.

The chain carries TRBV7-8 and TRBJ2-5; 7 bases agree with TRBD1. Germline trimming cut 3 bases from V and 5 bases from J; bases unmatched to any gene: 9. This CDR3 is built from 15 residues. CDR1 is SGHVS and CDR2 is FQNEAQ in the germline V gene. In nucleotides, the CDR3 is TGTGCCAGCAGCTTGGTGATGGGCAGGGGGGAGACCCAGTACTTC. Translating gives CASSLVMGRGETQYF. The whole variable domain, remainder taken from reference TRBV7-8 and TRBJ2-5, is GAGVSQSPRYKVAKRGQDVALRCDPISGHVSLFWYQQALGQGPEFLTYFQNEAQLDKSGLPSDRFFAERPEGSVSTLKIQRTQQEDSAVYLCASSLVMGRGETQYFGPGTRLLVL.